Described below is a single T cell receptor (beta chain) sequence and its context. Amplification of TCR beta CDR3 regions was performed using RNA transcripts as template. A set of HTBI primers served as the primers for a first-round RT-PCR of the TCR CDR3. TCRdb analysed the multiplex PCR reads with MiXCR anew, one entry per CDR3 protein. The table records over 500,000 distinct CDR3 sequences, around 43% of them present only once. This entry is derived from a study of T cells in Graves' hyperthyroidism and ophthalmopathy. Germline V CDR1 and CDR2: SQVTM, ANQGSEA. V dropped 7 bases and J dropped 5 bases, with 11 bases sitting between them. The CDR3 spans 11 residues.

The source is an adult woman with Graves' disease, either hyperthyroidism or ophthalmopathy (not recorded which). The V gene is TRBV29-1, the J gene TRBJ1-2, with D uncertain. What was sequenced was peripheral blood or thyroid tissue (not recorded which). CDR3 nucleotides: TGCAGCGCTCATGGAATTTATGGCTACACCTTC. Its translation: CSAHGIYGYTF.